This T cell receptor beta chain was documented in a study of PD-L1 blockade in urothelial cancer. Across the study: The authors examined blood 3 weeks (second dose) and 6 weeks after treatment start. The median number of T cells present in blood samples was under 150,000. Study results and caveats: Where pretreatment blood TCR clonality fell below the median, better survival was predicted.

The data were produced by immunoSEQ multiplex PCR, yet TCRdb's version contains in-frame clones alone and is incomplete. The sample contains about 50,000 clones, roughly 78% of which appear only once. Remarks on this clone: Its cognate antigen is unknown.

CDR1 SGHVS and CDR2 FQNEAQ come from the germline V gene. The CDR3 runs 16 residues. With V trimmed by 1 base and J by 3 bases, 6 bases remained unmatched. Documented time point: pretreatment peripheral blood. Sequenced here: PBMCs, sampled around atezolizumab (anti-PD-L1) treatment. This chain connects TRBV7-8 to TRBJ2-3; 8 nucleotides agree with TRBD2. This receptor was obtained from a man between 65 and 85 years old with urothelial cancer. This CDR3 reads CASSLGLASGTDTQYF. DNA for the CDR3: TGTGCCAGCAGCTTAGGACTAGCGAGTGGAACAGATACGCAGTATTTT.